This is a list of T cell receptor beta chains from one sample in a study of T cell responses to AZD1222 COVID-19 vaccine. Sequenced by immunoSEQ multiplex PCR; TCRdb stores in-frame clones only, minus some. The sample holds more than 100,000 clones, roughly 87% seen once. The sample consisted of peripheral blood, taken on day 0 of AZD1222 vaccination. Receptors were obtained from an adult in good health. CDR3s include the opening cysteine and the closing phenylalanine or tryptophan. The D gene is left open where the match is weak.

D gene	V gene	J gene	CDR3 protein
-	TRBV21-1	TRBJ1-1	CASSMTGGDVNTEAFF
-	TRBV4-2	TRBJ2-3	CASSQGGRDTDTQYF
TRBD2	TRBV7-3	TRBJ2-1	CASSLEGTSLYNEQFF
TRBD1	TRBV4-3	TRBJ2-7	CASSGRDRPYEQYF
-	TRBV14	TRBJ2-5	CASSFLVWETQYF
-	TRBV11-3	TRBJ1-6	CASSLQGPYNSPLHF
TRBD1	TRBV28	TRBJ1-2	CASSLGGGWNGYTF
-	TRBV5-5	TRBJ1-2	CASSLESGTGYTF
-	TRBV2	TRBJ2-7	CASSGIGRVVYEQYF
TRBD2	TRBV5-5	TRBJ2-3	CASSLAAGSDTQYF
TRBD2	TRBV2	TRBJ2-7	CASSRSGGVPGEQYF
TRBD1	TRBV5-1	TRBJ1-4	CASSLGGAPANEKLFF
-	TRBV7-3	TRBJ1-5	CASSLRGNQPQHF
-	TRBV3-1/TRBV3-2	TRBJ1-3	CASSQDSRSGNTIYF
TRBD1	TRBV4-2	TRBJ2-1	CASSLTGGASLYNEQFF
-	TRBV29-1	TRBJ1-2	CSVPDGDYGYTF
TRBD1	TRBV11-3	TRBJ1-2	CASSLDRGGGYTF
TRBD1	TRBV6-5	TRBJ1-6	CASTLDRATAPLHF
-	TRBV19	TRBJ1-1	CASSPERGVTEAFF
-	TRBV7-9	TRBJ2-7	CASSSGWGGQYF
-	TRBV5-4	TRBJ2-7	CASSLEWGASYEQYF
-	TRBV11-2	TRBJ2-7	CASSLQGGGSYEQYF
-	TRBV2	TRBJ1-1	CASSVDRMNTEAFF
TRBD2	TRBV7-9	TRBJ2-7	CASTKERTSGYEQYF
-	TRBV21-1	TRBJ1-2	CASRKIANYGYTF
-	TRBV3-1/TRBV3-2	TRBJ1-1	CASSPARGYTEAFF